The 29 T cell receptor beta chains presented below share a single source sample, sequenced in a study of T cells in Graves' hyperthyroidism and ophthalmopathy. Amplification of TCR beta CDR3 regions was performed using RNA transcripts as template. Initially, a first-round RT-PCR of the TCR CDR3 employed the HTBI primer set. One entry per CDR3 protein results from TCRdb running MiXCR on the multiplex PCR reads. The profile shows 90,000 to 120,000 distinct CDR3 sequences, approximately 15% of them singletons. The sample taken for sequencing was blood. These receptors were collected from a woman aged 45 to 65 with Graves' hyperthyroidism.

This clonotype came up many times. A read error may produce the germline difference seen at one junction end. V usage is TRBV28 and J usage is TRBJ2-7; a weak D match, TRBD2 (7 bases). This CDR3 contains 19 residues. Germline V gene sequence: CDR1 MDHEN, CDR2 SYDVKM. The CDR3 nucleotides read TGTGCCAGCAGTCCCCCCCAAGGAGGGGGAGGGCTCTACTTCTACGAGCAGCACTTC. It yields the protein CASSPPQGGGGLYFYEQHF.

This clonotype has at least ten counts. The rearrangement links TRBV5-1 to TRBJ2-2; perhaps TRBD1 as D (5 bases). The length of the CDR3 is 15 residues. From germline, CDR1 is SGHRS and CDR2 YFSETQ. Trimming shortened V by 1 base and J by 0 bases, and 7 bases separated the two germline ends. This chain's CDR3 is CASSLTGSNTGELFF. The CDR3 DNA reads TGCGCCAGCAGCTTGACAGGTTCGAACACCGGGGAGCTGTTTTTT.

This clonotype was observed at least ten times. The chain employs TRBV7-8 and TRBJ1-1; D might be TRBD1 (5 bases). The CDR3 is made up of 13 amino acids. V dropped 6 bases and J dropped 4 bases, with 12 bases sitting between them. Germline V gene lookup returns CDR1 SGHVS and CDR2 FQNEAQ. CDR3 DNA sequence: TGTGCCAGCAGTTGGGGGTCCGGCACTGAAGCTTTCTTT. Translated, it gives CASSWGSGTEAFF.

In its sample, this clonotype was seen many times. This chain links TRBV12-3 or TRBV12-4 with TRBJ1-1; tentatively, D is TRBD1 (5 bases). Trimming stripped 6 bases from V and 2 bases from J, with 10 bases between. The CDR3 contains 13 residues. Here the CDR3 DNA reads TGTGCCAGCAGCCAACAGGTAAACACTGAAGCTTTCTTT. Amino acid sequence: CASSQQVNTEAFF.

This clonotype showed up many times. The CDR3 sequence is CASSLQGNEQPQHF. The CDR3 DNA follows: TGCGCCAGCAGCTTGCAGGGGAATGAGCAGCCCCAGCATTTT. This chain joins TRBV5-1 and TRBJ1-5; the D gene is possibly TRBD1 (6 bases). Per germline, CDR1 SGHRS and CDR2 YFSETQ. V was cut by 1 base and J by 7 bases, with 12 bases left in between. This CDR3 spans 14 amino acids.

This clonotype has at least ten counts. The genes are TRBV12-3 or TRBV12-4 and TRBJ1-1; D ambiguous. CDR3 size: 15 residues. V gave up 1 base and J gave up 0 bases, with 9 bases separating them. The CDR3 DNA reads TGTGCCAGCAGTTTAGATGGCCTGGTGAACACTGAAGCTTTCTTT. It is translated as CASSLDGLVNTEAFF.

The V call is TRBV5-1, the J call TRBJ2-2; D not certain. Germline CDR1 is SGHRS and CDR2 is YFSETQ. The CDR3 is made up of 16 amino acids. With 0 bases removed from V and 6 bases from J, the gap between germline ends came to 15 bases. CDR3 protein: CASSLGLLSNAGELFF. CDR3 sequence (DNA): TGCGCCAGCAGCTTGGGACTCCTGTCTAACGCCGGGGAGCTGTTTTTT.

The V gene is TRBV10-2, the J gene TRBJ2-1; D remains ambiguous. The CDR3 contains 13 residues. The germline gives CDR1 WSHSY, CDR2 SAAADI. Trimming stripped 6 bases from V and 4 bases from J, with 10 bases between. CDR3 loop: CASRRNTYNEQFF. CDR3 in DNA: TGCGCCAGCAGACGGAACACGTACAATGAGCAGTTCTTC.

This clonotype came up a few times. J is TRBJ2-3 and V is TRBV7-2; weak D call: TRBD1 (6 bases). The CDR3 extends over 12 amino acids. V shed 5 bases and J shed 5 bases, with 8 bases lying between them. Germline-derived CDR1 and CDR2 are SGHTA and FQGNSA. The CDR3 here is CASSIRGDTQYF. In DNA form, the CDR3 reads TGTGCCAGCAGCATCAGGGGAGATACGCAGTATTTT.

This clonotype has a handful of counts. The chain employs TRBV6-1 and TRBJ1-2; D is ambiguous. Trimming pared 6 bases from V and 0 bases from J, leaving 8 bases between. The CDR3 sequence is 13 residues long. Germline V gene data show CDR1 as MNHNS and CDR2 as SASEGT. The CDR3 here is CASRPRTNYGYTF. In DNA form, the CDR3 reads TGTGCCAGCAGACCCCGGACTAACTATGGCTACACCTTC.

This clonotype was detected many times. The rearrangement links TRBV6-2 or TRBV6-3 to TRBJ2-2, with 7 bases fitting TRBD2. Germline CDR1 reads MNHEY; CDR2 reads SVGEGT. There are 15 residues in the CDR3. With 6 bases clipped from V and 3 bases from J, the junction kept 7 bases outside the gene matches. The CDR3 DNA sequence: TGTGCCAGCAGAAGACTAGCCTCCTACACCGGGGAGCTGTTTTTT. It codes for CASRRLASYTGELFF.

In its sample, this clonotype was seen many times. V and J are TRBV19 and TRBJ1-5; D possibly corresponds to TRBD1 (5 bases). V lost 6 bases and J lost 4, with 22 bases in between. Germline V lookup: CDR1 LNHDA, CDR2 SQIVND (reference sequence). This CDR3 spans 17 amino acids. The CDR3 coding sequence is TGTGCCAGTAGCAGTTCGAGGACAACCTCGACTAATCAGCCCCAGCATTTT. Its protein product is CASSSSRTTSTNQPQHF.

In the case of this clonotype: This clone may be a read error of a much larger clone one base away. The gene calls are TRBV5-1 and TRBJ2-1, with D possibly matching TRBD2 (6 bases). Germline V gene lookup returns CDR1 SGHRS and CDR2 YFSETQ. CDR3 size: 13 residues. This chain's CDR3 is CASGLGPGREQFF. CDR3 bases: TGCGCCAGCGGCTTGGGACCCGGGAGAGAGCAGTTCTTC.

The rearrangement uses TRBV19 and TRBJ2-7; TRBD1 matches at 8 bases. Germline V gene data show CDR1 as LNHDA and CDR2 as SQIVND (reference sequence). CDR3 size: 14 residues. Germline trimming cut 5 bases from V and 5 bases from J; bases unmatched to any gene: 8. Written as DNA, the CDR3 is TGTGCCAGTAGTTCCGTCTGGACAGGGCACGAGCAGTACTTC. This translates into CASSSVWTGHEQYF.

This clonotype came up many times. The J gene is TRBJ1-6, the V gene TRBV18; 8 bases are shared with TRBD1. This CDR3 is built from 16 residues. J gave up 9 bases and V 0 bases, and 7 bases lay outside the gene matches. Germline V lookup: CDR1 KGHSH, CDR2 LQKENI. CDR3 in amino acids: CASSPPGQEGSSPLHF. CDR3 sequence (DNA): TGTGCCAGCTCACCACCGGGACAGGAGGGATCTTCACCCCTCCACTTT.

This chain uses TRBV11-1 with TRBJ2-7, with TRBD2 identical over 8 bases. Losses at the gene ends were 1 base for V and 7 bases for J; bases not matched to a gene: 6. CDR1 is SGHAT, CDR2 FQDESV, per germline (reference sequence). This CDR3 has 14 amino acids. In DNA form, the CDR3 reads TGTGCCAGCAGCTTAGGAAGCGGGAGCGAAGAGCAGTACTTC. Its translation is CASSLGSGSEEQYF.

This clonotype was detected many times. The chain combines TRBV7-3 with TRBJ2-1; 14 bases align to TRBD2. Germline CDR1 and CDR2: SGHTA and FQGTGA. The CDR3 runs 17 residues. J lost 2 bases, V lost 4 bases, and 4 bases had no gene match. CDR3 sequence reads: CASSSGTSGSAYNEQFF. The CDR3 DNA reads as TGTGCCAGCAGCTCCGGGACTAGCGGGAGTGCCTACAATGAGCAGTTCTTC.

This clonotype has at least ten counts. The V gene is TRBV28, the J gene TRBJ2-3; either TRBD1 or TRBD2 may supply D (5 bases each). This CDR3 has 15 amino acids. Germline CDR1 reads MDHEN; CDR2 reads SYDVKM. V lost 6 bases and J 6 bases, leaving 19 bases between the germline ends. DNA for the CDR3: TGTGCCAGCAGCACCCGGGACGGGCTTGCGGATACGCAGTATTTT. It codes for CASSTRDGLADTQYF.

This clonotype was counted many times. V usage is TRBV28 and J usage is TRBJ2-1; TRBD1 might be the D (6 bases). Germline V gene lookup returns CDR1 MDHEN and CDR2 SYDVKM. CDR3 length equals 15 residues. The V gene lost 7 bases and the J gene lost 0 bases, with 13 bases spanning the gap. This chain's CDR3 is CASNPQGGSYNEQFF. CDR3 nucleotide sequence: TGTGCCAGCAATCCACAGGGTGGCTCCTACAATGAGCAGTTCTTC.

This clonotype was seen ten or more times. The chain uses TRBV5-4 and TRBJ2-1; the D gene could be TRBD1 or TRBD2 (5 bases each). The V end lost 6 bases, the J end lost 6 bases, and 13 bases lay between the germline ends. This CDR3 is built from 13 residues. Per germline, CDR1 SGHNT and CDR2 YYREEE (reference sequence). For the CDR3, the DNA is TGTGCCAGCAACTCGGGGCAAACCAATGAGCAGTTCTTC. It encodes CASNSGQTNEQFF.

Many counts were recorded for this clonotype. The DNA of the CDR3 is TGCAGTGCTAGAGTTCCTGGCGGGAGGGCCCTCTGGGAGCAGTTCTTC. This sequence encodes CSARVPGGRALWEQFF. This chain connects TRBV20-1 to TRBJ2-1; TRBD2 matches at 9 bases. Germline V lookup: CDR1 DFQATT, CDR2 SNEGSKA (reference sequence). The CDR3 length is 16 residues. With V trimmed by 1 base and J by 10 bases, 14 bases remained unmatched.

This chain uses TRBV12-3 or TRBV12-4 with TRBJ1-2; 10 bases align to TRBD1. The length of the CDR3 is 14 residues. Germline trimming cut 5 bases from V and 5 bases from J; bases unmatched to any gene: 5. The CDR3 protein is CASSTGTGEYGYTF. The DNA for the CDR3 is TGTGCCAGCAGTACAGGGACAGGGGAATATGGCTACACCTTC.

There are many counts of this clonotype. This chain joins TRBV18 and TRBJ2-7; D possibly corresponds to TRBD1 (5 bases). The germline gives CDR1 KGHSH, CDR2 LQKENI. This CDR3 contains 15 residues. The V gene lost 3 bases and the J gene lost 7 bases, with 19 bases spanning the gap. The CDR3 nucleotides are TGTGCCAGCTCACCGCACCCCCTACCTCAGGGTGAGCAGTACTTC. It specifies CASSPHPLPQGEQYF.

This clonotype was seen at least ten times. The gene calls are TRBV6-2 or TRBV6-3 and TRBJ2-7, with 8 bases that match TRBD2. The trim removed 3 bases at V and 2 bases at J, leaving 6 bases unmatched. Germline V gene sequence: CDR1 MNHEY, CDR2 SVGEGT. The CDR3 runs to 15 residues. The CDR3 nucleotides read TGTGCCAGCAGTTATCCTGGGACTAGAGCCTACGAGCAGTACTTC. Residues: CASSYPGTRAYEQYF.

In its sample, this clonotype was seen many times. V is TRBV6-1 and J is TRBJ2-1; TRBD2 is a possible D gene (5 bases). This CDR3 is built from 14 residues. V lost 5 bases and J 4 bases, leaving 12 bases between the germline ends. Germline assignment: CDR1 MNHNS and CDR2 SASEGT. In DNA, the CDR3 is TGTGCCAGCAGTTACGAGGGCGCGTACAATGAGCAGTTCTTC. The encoded protein is CASSYEGAYNEQFF.

This clonotype was picked up many times. This chain connects TRBV5-1 to TRBJ1-4, with D maybe TRBD1 (6 bases). The V end lost 4 bases, the J end lost 8 bases, and 15 bases lay between the germline ends. Germline lookup yields CDR1 SGHRS and CDR2 YFSETQ. This CDR3 spans 14 amino acids. The CDR3: CASSGGPPGEKLFF. CDR3 sequence (DNA): TGCGCCAGCAGCGGGGGCCCTCCCGGCGAAAAACTGTTTTTT.

This clonotype was detected ten times or more. The chain carries TRBV24-1 and TRBJ2-1; 15 bases line up with TRBD2. The CDR3 runs to 18 residues. After removal of 1 base from V and 4 bases from J, the junction contained 4 bases not matched to a gene. CDR1 and CDR2 (germline): KGHDR, SFDVKD. CDR3 region: CATSDFPGLAGGYNEQFF. The CDR3 coding sequence is TGTGCCACCAGTGATTTTCCGGGACTAGCGGGAGGTTACAATGAGCAGTTCTTC.

This clonotype was recorded many times. The chain uses TRBV6-1 and TRBJ1-1; D ambiguous. Germline V lookup: CDR1 MNHNS, CDR2 SASEGT. The CDR3 length is 14 residues. V dropped 5 bases and J dropped 6 bases, with 16 bases sitting between them. The CDR3 region is CASSPRSREAEAFF. The CDR3 coding sequence is TGTGCCAGCAGTCCCCGCAGCCGGGAGGCTGAAGCTTTCTTT.

Many counts were recorded for this clonotype. The gene calls are TRBV19 and TRBJ1-1; D is unclear. There are 14 residues in the CDR3. The V end lost 3 bases, the J end lost 1 base, and 9 bases lay between the germline ends. Germline-derived CDR1 and CDR2 are LNHDA and SQIVND (reference sequence). The DNA of the CDR3 is TGTGCCAGTAGTATCCAAGTGTCGAACACTGAAGCTTTCTTT. Protein product: CASSIQVSNTEAFF.